This TCR beta chain was sequenced for a study of cytomegalovirus exposure and HLA in healthy donors. The PCR contained 60 Vbeta and 13 Jbeta primers. Profiling relied on immunoSEQ multiplex PCR, and the TCRdb table lists in-frame clones only, not all of them. The sample gives under 150,000 clones, approximately 8.9% of which show up once; 6% to 7.5% is in the top ten. The CDR3 consists of 11 residues. V lost 6 bases to trimming and J lost 6 bases, with 9 bases between them. The V gene's germline CDR1 is ENHRY and CDR2 SYGVKD. This clonotype was sampled from a woman between 40 and 55 years old in good health and CMV-seropositive. Sequencing used PBMCs. The chain uses TRBV10-3 and TRBJ2-7, with a possible D match to TRBD1 (5 bases). The DNA of the CDR3 is TGTGCCATCAGCGCAGGGTTCGAGCAGTACTTC. This translates into CAISAGFEQYF.